Shown below are 4 T cell receptor beta chains from a single sample sequenced in a study of Graves' ophthalmopathy and Graves' hyperthyroidism listed by TCRdb under 2018. Sequencing was performed on an Illumina HiSeq 2000. For repertoire sequencing, the TCR beta CDR3 regions were amplified from RNA transcripts. The first round was an RT-PCR using HTBI primers with the Qiagen OneStep RT-PCR kit, and this first round was followed by a second-round multiplex PCR, then size selection and purification. Starting from the raw public reads, TCRdb applied fastp trimming at Q25, assembled clones with MiXCR and retained in-frame beta chains. Entries that share a CDR3 protein sequence are merged under the most common genes and DNA. This sample lists about 380,000 distinct CDR3 sequences; roughly 14% were detected once. The ten largest clones capture approximately 7% of the sample. The sequencing input was peripheral blood. The source is a woman under 30 with stable Graves' hyperthyroidism. Donor details come from another sample of the same person, matched by shared clones.

The sample holds many counts of this clonotype. V is TRBV12-3 or TRBV12-4 and J is TRBJ1-1; TRBD1 agrees at 8 bases. Trimming cost V 7 bases and J 4 bases; bases outside gene matches: 11. The CDR3 consists of 15 residues. CDR3 region: CASKFWGQARTEAFF. The CDR3 DNA follows: TGTGCCAGCAAGTTTTGGGGACAGGCCCGCACTGAAGCTTTCTTT.

The chain employs TRBV13 and TRBJ2-2; D ambiguous. The V end was cut by 7 bases, the J end by 8 bases, with 8 bases between. The germline CDR1 and CDR2 sequences are PRHDT and FYEKMQ (reference sequence). The CDR3 is 11 residues long. The CDR3 nucleotides are TGTGCCAGCACCCACCGAGGGGAGCTGTTTTTT. It translates to CASTHRGELFF.

Comment on this clonotype: A much larger clone sits a single nucleotide away, making a read error possible. J is TRBJ1-3 and V is TRBV25-1; possibly TRBD1 for D (5 bases). This CDR3 is built from 17 residues. The germline V gene has CDR1 MGHDK and CDR2 SYGVNS. CDR3 sequence reads: CASSGWDGSVSGNTLYF. CDR3 nucleotides: TGTGCCAGCAGTGGGTGGGACGGATCCGTCTCTGGAAACACCCTATATTTT.

This clonotype was recorded at least ten times. The V gene is TRBV6-5, the J gene TRBJ1-1; TRBD1 is a possible D gene (6 bases). Germline CDR1 reads MNHEY; CDR2 reads SVGAGI. V lost 7 bases to trimming and J lost 5 bases, with 17 bases between them. The CDR3 runs to 14 residues. CDR3 nucleotide sequence: TGTGCCAGCATCTCCTACAGGGTACGGACTGAAGCTTTCTTT. This sequence encodes CASISYRVRTEAFF.